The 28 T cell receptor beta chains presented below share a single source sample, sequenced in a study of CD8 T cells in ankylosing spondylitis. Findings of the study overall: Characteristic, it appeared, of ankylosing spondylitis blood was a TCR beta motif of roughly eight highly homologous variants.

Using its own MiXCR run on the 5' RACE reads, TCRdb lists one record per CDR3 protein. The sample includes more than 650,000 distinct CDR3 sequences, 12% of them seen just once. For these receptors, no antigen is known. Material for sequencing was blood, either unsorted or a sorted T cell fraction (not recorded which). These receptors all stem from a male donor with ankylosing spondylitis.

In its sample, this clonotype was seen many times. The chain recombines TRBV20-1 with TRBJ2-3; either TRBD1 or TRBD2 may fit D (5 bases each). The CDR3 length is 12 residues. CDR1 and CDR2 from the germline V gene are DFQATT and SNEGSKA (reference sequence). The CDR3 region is CSQTWGTDTQYF. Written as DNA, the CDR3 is TGCAGCCAGACTTGGGGGACAGATACGCAGTATTTT.

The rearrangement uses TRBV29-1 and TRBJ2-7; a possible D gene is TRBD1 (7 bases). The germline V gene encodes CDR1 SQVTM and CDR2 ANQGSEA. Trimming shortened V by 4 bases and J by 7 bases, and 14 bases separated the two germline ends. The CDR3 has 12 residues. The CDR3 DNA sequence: TGCAGCGTTGGCGGAGGGGGCGGGGAGCAGTACTTC. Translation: CSVGGGGGEQYF.

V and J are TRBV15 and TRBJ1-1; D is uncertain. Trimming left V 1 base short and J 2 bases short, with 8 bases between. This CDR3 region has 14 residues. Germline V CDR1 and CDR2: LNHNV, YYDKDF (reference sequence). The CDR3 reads CATSRVNPNTEAFF. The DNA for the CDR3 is TGTGCCACCAGCAGAGTTAACCCAAACACTGAAGCTTTCTTT.

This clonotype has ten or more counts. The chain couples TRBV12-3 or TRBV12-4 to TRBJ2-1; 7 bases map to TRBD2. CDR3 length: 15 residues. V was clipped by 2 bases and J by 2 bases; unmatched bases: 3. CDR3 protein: CASSLSSGPYNEQFF. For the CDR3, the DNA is TGTGCCAGCAGTTTAAGTAGCGGGCCCTACAATGAGCAGTTCTTC.

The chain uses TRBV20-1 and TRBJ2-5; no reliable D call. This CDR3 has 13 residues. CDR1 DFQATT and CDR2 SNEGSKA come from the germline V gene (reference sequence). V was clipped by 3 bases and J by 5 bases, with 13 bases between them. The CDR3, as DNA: TGCAGTGCTAGTCTGACCGGGCCCGAGACCCAGTACTTC. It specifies CSASLTGPETQYF.

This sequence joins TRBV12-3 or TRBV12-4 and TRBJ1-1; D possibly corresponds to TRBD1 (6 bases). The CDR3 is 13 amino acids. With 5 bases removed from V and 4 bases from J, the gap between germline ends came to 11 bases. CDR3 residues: CASSRKGGTEAFF. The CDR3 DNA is TGTGCCAGCAGTCGCAAAGGGGGCACTGAAGCTTTCTTT.

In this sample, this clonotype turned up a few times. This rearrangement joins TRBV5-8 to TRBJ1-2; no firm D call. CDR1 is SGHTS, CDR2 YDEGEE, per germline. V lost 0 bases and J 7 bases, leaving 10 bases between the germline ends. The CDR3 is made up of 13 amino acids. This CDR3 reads CASSLAGLGGYTF. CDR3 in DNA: TGTGCCAGCAGCTTGGCAGGCCTGGGTGGCTACACCTTC.

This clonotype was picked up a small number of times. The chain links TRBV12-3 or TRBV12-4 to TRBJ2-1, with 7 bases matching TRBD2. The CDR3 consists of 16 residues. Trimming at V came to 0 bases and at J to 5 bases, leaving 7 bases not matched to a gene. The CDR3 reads CASSLASAGRDNEQFF. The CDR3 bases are TGTGCCAGCAGTTTAGCGTCGGCGGGGAGGGACAATGAGCAGTTCTTC.

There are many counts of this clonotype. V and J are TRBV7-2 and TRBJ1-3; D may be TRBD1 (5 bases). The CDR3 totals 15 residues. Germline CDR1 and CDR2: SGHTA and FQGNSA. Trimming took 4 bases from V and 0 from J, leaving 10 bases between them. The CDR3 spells CASSSRQSSGNTIYF. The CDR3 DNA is TGTGCCAGCAGCTCCCGACAGAGCTCTGGAAACACCATATATTTT.

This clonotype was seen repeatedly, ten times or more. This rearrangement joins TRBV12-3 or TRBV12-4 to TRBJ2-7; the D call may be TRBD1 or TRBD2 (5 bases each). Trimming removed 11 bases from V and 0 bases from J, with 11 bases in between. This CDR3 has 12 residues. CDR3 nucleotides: TGTGCCGGGACCGGGAACTCCTACGAGCAGTACTTC. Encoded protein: CAGTGNSYEQYF.

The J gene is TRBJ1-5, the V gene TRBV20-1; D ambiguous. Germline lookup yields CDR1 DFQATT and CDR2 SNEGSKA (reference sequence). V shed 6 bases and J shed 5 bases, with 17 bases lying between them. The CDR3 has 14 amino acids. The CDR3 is CSAQPPSADQPQHF. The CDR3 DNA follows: TGCAGTGCCCAGCCTCCGAGCGCCGATCAGCCCCAGCATTTT.

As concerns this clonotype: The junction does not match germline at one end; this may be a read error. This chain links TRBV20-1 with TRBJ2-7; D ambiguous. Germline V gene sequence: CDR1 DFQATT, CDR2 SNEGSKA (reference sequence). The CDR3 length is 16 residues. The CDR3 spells CSARVLQTSGSHEQYF. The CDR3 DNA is TGCAGTGCTAGAGTCCTTCAGACTTCTGGCTCCCACGAGCAGTACTTC.

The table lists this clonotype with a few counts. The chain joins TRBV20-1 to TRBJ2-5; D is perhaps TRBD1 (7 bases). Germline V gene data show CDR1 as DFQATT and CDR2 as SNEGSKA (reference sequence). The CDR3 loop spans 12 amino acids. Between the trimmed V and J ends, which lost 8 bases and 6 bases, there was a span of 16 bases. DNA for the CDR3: TGCAGTTCCCTAGCAGGGGGGCAGACCCAGTACTTC. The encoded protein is CSSLAGGQTQYF.

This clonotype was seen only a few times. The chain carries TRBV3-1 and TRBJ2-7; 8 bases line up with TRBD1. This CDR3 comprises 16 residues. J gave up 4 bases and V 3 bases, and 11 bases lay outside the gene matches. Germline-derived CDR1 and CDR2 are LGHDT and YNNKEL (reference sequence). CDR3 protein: CASSQQPGGRGYEQYF. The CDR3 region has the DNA TGTGCCAGCAGCCAGCAACCAGGGGGCAGGGGTTACGAGCAGTACTTC.

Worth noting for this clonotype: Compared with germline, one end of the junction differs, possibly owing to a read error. The CDR3 reads CASSSMNAEAFF. The DNA for the CDR3 is TGTGCCAGCAGCTCCATGAACGCTGAAGCTTTCTTT. V gene TRBV6-6 combines with J gene TRBJ1-1; D is undetermined. This CDR3 spans 12 amino acids. Germline loops: CDR1 MNHNY, CDR2 SVGAGI (reference sequence).

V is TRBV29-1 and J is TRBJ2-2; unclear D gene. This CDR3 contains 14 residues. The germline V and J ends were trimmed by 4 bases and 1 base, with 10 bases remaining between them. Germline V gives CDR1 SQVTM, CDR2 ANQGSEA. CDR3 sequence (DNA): TGCAGCGTTGTCCTCCGTTTGAACACCGGGGAGCTGTTTTTT. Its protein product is CSVVLRLNTGELFF.

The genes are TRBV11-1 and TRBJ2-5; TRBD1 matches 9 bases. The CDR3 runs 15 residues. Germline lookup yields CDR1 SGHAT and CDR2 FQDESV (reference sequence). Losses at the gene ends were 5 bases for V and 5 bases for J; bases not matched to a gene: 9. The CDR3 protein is CASSPRDRVIETQYF. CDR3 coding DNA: TGTGCCAGCAGCCCGCGGGACAGGGTAATTGAGACCCAGTACTTC.

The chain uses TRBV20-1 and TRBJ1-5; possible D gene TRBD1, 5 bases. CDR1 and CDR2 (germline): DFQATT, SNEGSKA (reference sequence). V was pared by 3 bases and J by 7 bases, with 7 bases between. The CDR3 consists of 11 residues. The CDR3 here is CSARYRQPQHF. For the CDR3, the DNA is TGCAGTGCTAGGTACAGGCAGCCCCAGCATTTT.

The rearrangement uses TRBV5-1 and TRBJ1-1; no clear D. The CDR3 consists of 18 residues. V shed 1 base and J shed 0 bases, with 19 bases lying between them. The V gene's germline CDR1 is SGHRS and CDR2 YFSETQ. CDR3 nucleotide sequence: TGCGCCAGCAGCTTGTTACGACGCGGCCGGAGCTTGAACACTGAAGCTTTCTTT. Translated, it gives CASSLLRRGRSLNTEAFF.

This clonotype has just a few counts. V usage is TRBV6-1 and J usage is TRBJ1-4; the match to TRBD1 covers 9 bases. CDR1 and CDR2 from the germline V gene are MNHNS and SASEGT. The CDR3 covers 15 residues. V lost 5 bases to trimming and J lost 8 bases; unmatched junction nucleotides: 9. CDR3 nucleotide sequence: TGTGCCAGCAGTCCCGGGACAGGGAACGGGGAAAAACTGTTTTTT. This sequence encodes CASSPGTGNGEKLFF.

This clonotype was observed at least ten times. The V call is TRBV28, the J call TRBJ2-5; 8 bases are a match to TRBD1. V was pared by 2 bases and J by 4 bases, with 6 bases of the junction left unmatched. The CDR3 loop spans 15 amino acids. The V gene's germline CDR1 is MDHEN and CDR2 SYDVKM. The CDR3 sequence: CASSLPRGLRETQYF. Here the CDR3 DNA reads TGTGCCAGCAGTTTACCCAGGGGGCTTCGAGAGACCCAGTACTTC.

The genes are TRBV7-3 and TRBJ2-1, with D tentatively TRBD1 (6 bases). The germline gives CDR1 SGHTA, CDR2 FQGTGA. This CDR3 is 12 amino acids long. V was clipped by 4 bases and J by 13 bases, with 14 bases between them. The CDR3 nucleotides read TGTGCCAGCAGCTCGACAGGCGCAGTTCAGTTCTTC. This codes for CASSSTGAVQFF.

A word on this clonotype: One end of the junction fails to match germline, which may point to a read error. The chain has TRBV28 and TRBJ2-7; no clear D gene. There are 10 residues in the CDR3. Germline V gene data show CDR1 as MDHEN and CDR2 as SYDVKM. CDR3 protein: CASSSYAQYF. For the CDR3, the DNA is TGTGCCAGCAGTTCCTACGCGCAGTACTTC.

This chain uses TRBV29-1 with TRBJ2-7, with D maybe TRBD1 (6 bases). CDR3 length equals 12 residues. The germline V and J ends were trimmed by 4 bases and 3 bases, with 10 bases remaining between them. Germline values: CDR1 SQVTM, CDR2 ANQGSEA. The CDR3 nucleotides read TGCAGCGTTGCCGGGACAAACTACGAGCAGTACTTC. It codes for CSVAGTNYEQYF.

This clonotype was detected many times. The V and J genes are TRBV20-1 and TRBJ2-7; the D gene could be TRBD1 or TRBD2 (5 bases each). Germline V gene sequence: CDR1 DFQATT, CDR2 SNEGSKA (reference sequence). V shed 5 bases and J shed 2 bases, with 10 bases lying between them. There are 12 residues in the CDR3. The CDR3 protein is CSARDGTYEQYF. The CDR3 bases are TGCAGTGCTCGGGACGGTACCTACGAGCAGTACTTC.

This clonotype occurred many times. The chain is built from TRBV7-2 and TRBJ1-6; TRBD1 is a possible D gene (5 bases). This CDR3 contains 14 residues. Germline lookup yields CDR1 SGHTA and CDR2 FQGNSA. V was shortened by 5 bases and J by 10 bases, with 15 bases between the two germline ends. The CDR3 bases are TGTGCCAGCAGCCCTACCAGGGAGGAATCACCCCTCCACTTT. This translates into CASSPTREESPLHF.

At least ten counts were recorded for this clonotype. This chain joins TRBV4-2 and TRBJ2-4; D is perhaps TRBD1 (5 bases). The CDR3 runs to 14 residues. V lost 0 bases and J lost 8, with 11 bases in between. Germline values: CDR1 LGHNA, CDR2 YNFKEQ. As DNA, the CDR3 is TGTGCCAGCAGCCAAGATATCAGGGTTGACATTCAGTACTTC. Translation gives CASSQDIRVDIQYF.

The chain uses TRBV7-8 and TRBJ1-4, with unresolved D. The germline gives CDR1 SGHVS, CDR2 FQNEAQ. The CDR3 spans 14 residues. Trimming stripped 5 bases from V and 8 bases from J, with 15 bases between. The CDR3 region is CASSPLVKGEKLFF. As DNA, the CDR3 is TGTGCCAGCAGCCCGCTAGTGAAAGGGGAAAAACTGTTTTTT.